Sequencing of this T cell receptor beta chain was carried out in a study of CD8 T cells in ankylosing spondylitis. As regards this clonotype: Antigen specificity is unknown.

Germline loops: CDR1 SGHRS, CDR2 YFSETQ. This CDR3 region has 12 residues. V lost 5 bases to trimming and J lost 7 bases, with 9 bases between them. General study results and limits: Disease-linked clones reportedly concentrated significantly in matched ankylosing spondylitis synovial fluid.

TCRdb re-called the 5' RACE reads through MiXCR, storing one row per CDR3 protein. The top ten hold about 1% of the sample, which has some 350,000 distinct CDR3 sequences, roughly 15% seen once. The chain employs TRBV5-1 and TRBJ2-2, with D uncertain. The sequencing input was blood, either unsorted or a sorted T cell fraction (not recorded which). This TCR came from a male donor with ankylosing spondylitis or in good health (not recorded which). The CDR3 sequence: CASRKPNGELFF. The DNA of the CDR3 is TGCGCCAGCAGAAAGCCCAACGGGGAGCTGTTTTTT. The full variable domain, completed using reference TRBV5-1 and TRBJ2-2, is KAGVTQTPRYLIKTRGQQVTLSCSPISGHRSVSWYQQTPGQGLQFLFEYFSETQRNKGNFPGRFSGRQFSNSRSEMNVSTLELGDSALYLCASRKPNGELFFGEGSRLTVL.